Presented here are 12 T cell receptor beta chains from one specimen sequenced in a study of blood T cell repertoires in COVID-19. TCRdb's copy holds only in-frame clones and misses some; the assay was immunoSEQ multiplex PCR. The table has approximately 170,000 clones, around four fifths seen once. The sequenced material came from PBMCs or T cells enriched from blood (not recorded which). These receptors originate from a woman aged 50 to 65 in a cohort exposed to, infected with or recovered from COVID-19 (not recorded which).

The CDR3 reads CASSPLQVNTEAFF. The CDR3 coding sequence is TGTGCCAGCAGCCCCCTACAGGTTAACACTGAAGCTTTCTTT. The genes are TRBV7-2 and TRBJ1-1; possibly TRBD1 for D (5 bases). The CDR3 loop spans 14 amino acids. The V end lost 5 bases, the J end lost 2 bases, and 12 bases lay between the germline ends. Germline lookup yields CDR1 SGHTA and CDR2 FQGNSA.

Only one count was recorded for this clone. CDR3 DNA: TGTGCCAGCAGCCCACAGGGGTTAAAGGCTGAAGCTTTCTTT. This sequence encodes CASSPQGLKAEAFF. The chain links TRBV27 to TRBJ1-1; 7 bases are a match to TRBD1. Per the germline V gene, CDR1 is MNHEY and CDR2 is SMNVEV (reference sequence). There are 14 residues in the CDR3. Trimming removed 6 bases from V and 6 bases from J; junction bases left unmatched: 10.

The chain has TRBV6-5 and TRBJ2-7; 7 bases map to TRBD2. Germline V CDR1 and CDR2: MNHEY, SVGAGI. The CDR3 is made up of 12 amino acids. The V and J ends lost 4 bases and 3 bases, in that order; junction bases with no gene match: 0. CDR3 sequence (DNA): TGTGCCAGCAGTTGGGGGGGCTACGAGCAGTACTTC. This codes for CASSWGGYEQYF.

The J gene is TRBJ2-7, the V gene TRBV6-7; possibly TRBD2 for D (6 bases). TRBV6-7 is known as an ORF, though its function is uncertain. The CDR3 is 15 residues long. Trimming cost V 2 bases and J 1 base, with 12 bases left between them. Written as DNA, the CDR3 is TGTGCCAGCAGTTACCCAGCGGGCGCATCCTACGAGCAGTACTTC. Translating gives CASSYPAGASYEQYF.

The chain uses TRBV4-2 and TRBJ2-1; D not resolved. CDR3 length: 13 residues. Germline CDR1 is LGHNA and CDR2 is YNFKEQ. V lost 2 bases, J lost 5 bases, and 7 bases lay in between. As DNA, the CDR3 is TGTGCCAGCAGCCAATACCGGGACAATGAGCAGTTCTTC. Protein: CASSQYRDNEQFF.

The gene calls are TRBV7-2 and TRBJ2-5; 7 bases line up with TRBD1. The germline CDR1 and CDR2 sequences are SGHTA and FQGNSA. With 6 bases clipped from V and 3 bases from J, the junction kept 4 bases outside the gene matches. The CDR3 has 13 residues. This chain's CDR3 is CASRNTGEETQYF. For the CDR3, the DNA is TGTGCCAGCAGGAATACAGGGGAAGAGACCCAGTACTTC.

The rearrangement joins TRBV9 to TRBJ2-2; D might be TRBD1 (6 bases). This CDR3 is built from 16 residues. V shed 0 bases and J shed 2 bases, with 11 bases lying between them. Germline V CDR1 and CDR2: SGDLS, YYNGEE. The CDR3: CASSVGRTDNTGELFF. DNA of the CDR3: TGTGCCAGCAGCGTAGGAAGGACAGATAACACCGGGGAGCTGTTTTTT.

The chain has TRBV29-1 and TRBJ1-1; TRBD1 aligns across 9 bases. The CDR3 sequence is 11 residues long. V was clipped by 4 bases and J by 11 bases; unmatched bases: 5. Germline CDR1 and CDR2: SQVTM and ANQGSEA. CDR3 in DNA: TGCAGCGTTGGGGAGACAGGGGGGGCTTTCTTT. Amino acid sequence: CSVGETGGAFF.

The chain combines TRBV7-2 with TRBJ1-2; unclear D gene. Germline-derived CDR1 and CDR2 are SGHTA and FQGNSA. The CDR3 runs to 18 residues. Trimming left V 1 base short and J 2 bases short, with 20 bases between. CDR3 bases: TGTGCCAGCAGCTTAGGGTCGTCTCGCTTCCCGGGGAACTATGGCTACACCTTC. This translates into CASSLGSSRFPGNYGYTF. Based on the CDR3 plus reference TRBV7-2 and TRBJ1-2, the full variable domain is GAGVSQSPSNKVTEKGKDVELRCDPISGHTALYWYRQSLGQGLEFLIYFQGNSAPDKSGLPSDRFSAERTGGSVSTLTIQRTQQEDSAVYLCASSLGSSRFPGNYGYTFGSGTRLTVV.

The chain has TRBV13 and TRBJ2-1; 10 bases fit TRBD2. Germline V gene sequence: CDR1 PRHDT, CDR2 FYEKMQ (reference sequence). There are 14 residues in the CDR3. J lost 4 bases, V lost 6 bases, and 3 bases had no gene match. As DNA, the CDR3 is TGTGCCAGCAGATCTAGCGGGGGATACAATGAGCAGTTCTTC. Translated, it gives CASRSSGGYNEQFF.

This chain links TRBV28 with TRBJ2-7, with 9 bases lining up with TRBD1. Germline loops: CDR1 MDHEN, CDR2 SYDVKM. J gave up 1 base and V 10 bases, and 8 bases lay outside the gene matches. The CDR3 is 14 amino acids. This chain's CDR3 is CATGGQGSSYEQYF. The CDR3 DNA reads TGTGCCACCGGGGGACAGGGATCTTCCTACGAGCAGTACTTC. Complete variable domain (other parts from reference TRBV28 and TRBJ2-7): DVKVTQSSRYLVKRTGEKVFLECVQDMDHENMFWYRQDPGLGLRLIYFSYDVKMKEKGDIPEGYSVSREKKERFSLILESASTNQTSMYLCATGGQGSSYEQYFGPGTRLTVT.

This chain connects TRBV19 to TRBJ2-3, with a weak D call TRBD1 (6 bases). V was clipped by 1 base and J by 4 bases, with 15 bases between them. The CDR3 is 16 residues long. Germline V lookup: CDR1 LNHDA, CDR2 SQIVND (reference sequence). CDR3 sequence reads: CASSIGSTGIADTQYF. The CDR3 DNA reads as TGTGCCAGTAGTATAGGTAGTACAGGGATAGCAGATACGCAGTATTTT.